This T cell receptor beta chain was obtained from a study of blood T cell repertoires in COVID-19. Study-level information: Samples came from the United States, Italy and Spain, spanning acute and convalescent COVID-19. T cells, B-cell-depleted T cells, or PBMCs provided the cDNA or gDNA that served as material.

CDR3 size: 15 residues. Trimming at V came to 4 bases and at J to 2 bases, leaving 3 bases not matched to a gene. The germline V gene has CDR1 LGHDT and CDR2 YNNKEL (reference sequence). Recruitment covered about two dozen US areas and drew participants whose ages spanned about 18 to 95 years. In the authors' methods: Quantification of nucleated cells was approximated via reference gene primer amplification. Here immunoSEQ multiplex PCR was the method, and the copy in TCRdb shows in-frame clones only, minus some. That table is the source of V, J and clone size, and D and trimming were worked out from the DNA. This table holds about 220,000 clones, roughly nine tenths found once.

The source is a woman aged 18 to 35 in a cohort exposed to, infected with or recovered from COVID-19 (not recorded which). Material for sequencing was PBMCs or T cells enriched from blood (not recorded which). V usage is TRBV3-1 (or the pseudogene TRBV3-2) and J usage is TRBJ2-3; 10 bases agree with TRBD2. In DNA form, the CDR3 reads TGTGCCAGCAGCCCTCTAGCGGGAGACACAGATACGCAGTATTTT. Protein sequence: CASSPLAGDTDTQYF.